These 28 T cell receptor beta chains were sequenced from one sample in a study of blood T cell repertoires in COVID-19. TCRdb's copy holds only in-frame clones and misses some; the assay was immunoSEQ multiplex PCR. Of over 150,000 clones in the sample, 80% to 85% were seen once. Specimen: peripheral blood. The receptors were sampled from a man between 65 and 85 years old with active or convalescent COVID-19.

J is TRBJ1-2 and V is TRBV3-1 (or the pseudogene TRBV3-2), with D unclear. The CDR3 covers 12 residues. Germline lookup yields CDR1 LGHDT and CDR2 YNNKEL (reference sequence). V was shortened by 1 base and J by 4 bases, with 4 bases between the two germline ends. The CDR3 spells CASSQALYGYTF. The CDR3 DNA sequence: TGTGCCAGCAGCCAAGCCCTCTATGGCTACACCTTC.

The CDR3: CSFRGGDTQYF. As DNA, the CDR3 is TGCAGCTTTCGTGGAGGGGATACGCAGTATTTT. The J gene is TRBJ2-3, the V gene TRBV29-1; the D gene is possibly TRBD2 (6 bases). V dropped 8 bases and J dropped 6 bases, with 12 bases sitting between them. The CDR3 runs 11 residues. In germline, CDR1 is SQVTM, CDR2 ANQGSEA.

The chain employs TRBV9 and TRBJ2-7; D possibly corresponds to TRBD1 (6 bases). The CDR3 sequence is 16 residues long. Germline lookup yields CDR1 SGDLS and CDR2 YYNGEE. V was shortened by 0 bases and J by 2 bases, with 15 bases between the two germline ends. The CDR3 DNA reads TGTGCCAGCAGCGTAGGGGTTGGGACAACGACCTACGAGCAGTACTTC. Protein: CASSVGVGTTTYEQYF.

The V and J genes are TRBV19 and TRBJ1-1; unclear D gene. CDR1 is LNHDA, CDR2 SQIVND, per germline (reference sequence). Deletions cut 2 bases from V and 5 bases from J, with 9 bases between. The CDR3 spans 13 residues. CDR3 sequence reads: CASSIWGGTEAFF. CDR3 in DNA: TGTGCCAGTAGTATATGGGGAGGGACTGAAGCTTTCTTT.

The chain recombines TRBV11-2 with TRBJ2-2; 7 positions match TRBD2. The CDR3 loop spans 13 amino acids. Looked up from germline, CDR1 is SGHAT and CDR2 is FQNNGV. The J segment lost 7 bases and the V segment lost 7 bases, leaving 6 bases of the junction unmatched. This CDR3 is CASIRLAGGELFF. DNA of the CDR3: TGTGCCAGCATCCGACTAGCAGGCGGGGAGCTGTTTTTT.

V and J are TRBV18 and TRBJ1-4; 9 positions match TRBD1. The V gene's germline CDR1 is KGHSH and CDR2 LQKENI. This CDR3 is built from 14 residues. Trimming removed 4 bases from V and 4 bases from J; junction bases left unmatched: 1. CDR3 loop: CASSRTGDNEKLFF. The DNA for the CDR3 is TGTGCCAGCTCACGGACAGGGGATAATGAAAAACTGTTTTTT.

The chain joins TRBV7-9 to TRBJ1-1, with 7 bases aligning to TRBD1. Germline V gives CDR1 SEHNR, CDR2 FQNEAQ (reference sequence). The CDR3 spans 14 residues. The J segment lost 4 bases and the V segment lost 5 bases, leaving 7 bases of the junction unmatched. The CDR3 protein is CASSRTGGGTEAFF. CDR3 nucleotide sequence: TGTGCCAGCAGCCGGACAGGAGGAGGCACTGAAGCTTTCTTT.

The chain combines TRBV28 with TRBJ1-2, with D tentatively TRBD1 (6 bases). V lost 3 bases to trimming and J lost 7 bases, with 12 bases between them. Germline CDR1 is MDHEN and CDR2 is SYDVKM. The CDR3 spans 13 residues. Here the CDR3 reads CASSFPQGFGYTF. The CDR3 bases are TGTGCCAGCAGTTTTCCACAGGGATTTGGCTACACCTTC.

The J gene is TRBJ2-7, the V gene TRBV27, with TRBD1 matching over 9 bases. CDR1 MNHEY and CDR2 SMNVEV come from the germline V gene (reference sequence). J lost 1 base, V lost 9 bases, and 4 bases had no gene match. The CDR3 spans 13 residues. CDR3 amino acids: CASSDRGSYEQYF. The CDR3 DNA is TGTGCCAGTTCCGACAGGGGGTCCTACGAGCAGTACTTC.

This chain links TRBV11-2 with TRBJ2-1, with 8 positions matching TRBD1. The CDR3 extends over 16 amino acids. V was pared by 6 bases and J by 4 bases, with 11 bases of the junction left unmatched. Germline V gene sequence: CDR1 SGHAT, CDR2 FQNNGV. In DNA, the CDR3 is TGTGCCAGCAGAGAGGGACAGGCGCATTCGTACAATGAGCAGTTCTTC. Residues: CASREGQAHSYNEQFF.

CDR3 amino acids: CASSQRAGTNYGYTF. CDR3 DNA: TGTGCCAGCAGCCAACGCGCGGGGACCAACTATGGCTACACCTTC. The V call is TRBV3-1 (or the pseudogene TRBV3-2), the J call TRBJ1-2; maybe TRBD1 (5 bases). The ends were cut back, 2 bases at V and 2 bases at J, with 12 bases in the middle. The CDR3 spans 15 residues. Germline CDR1 and CDR2: LGHDT and YNNKEL (reference sequence).

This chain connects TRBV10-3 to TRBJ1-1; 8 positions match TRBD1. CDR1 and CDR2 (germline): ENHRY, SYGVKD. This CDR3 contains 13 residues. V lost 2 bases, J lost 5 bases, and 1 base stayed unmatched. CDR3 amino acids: CAISEQGATEAFF. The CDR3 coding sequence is TGTGCCATCAGTGAGCAGGGGGCTACTGAAGCTTTCTTT.

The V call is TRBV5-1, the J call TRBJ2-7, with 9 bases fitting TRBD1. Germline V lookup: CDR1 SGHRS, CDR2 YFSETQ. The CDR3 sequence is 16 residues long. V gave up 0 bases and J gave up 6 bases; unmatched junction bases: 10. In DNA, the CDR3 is TGCGCCAGCAGCTTGGCGGGGAGGACAGGGGAGGCCGAGCAGTACTTC. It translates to CASSLAGRTGEAEQYF.

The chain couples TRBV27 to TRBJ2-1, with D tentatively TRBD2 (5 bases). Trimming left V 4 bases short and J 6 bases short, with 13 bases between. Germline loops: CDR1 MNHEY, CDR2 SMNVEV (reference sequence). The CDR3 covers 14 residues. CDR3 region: CASSSLGSGNEQFF. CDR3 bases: TGTGCCAGCAGTTCCCTGGGGAGCGGCAATGAGCAGTTCTTC.

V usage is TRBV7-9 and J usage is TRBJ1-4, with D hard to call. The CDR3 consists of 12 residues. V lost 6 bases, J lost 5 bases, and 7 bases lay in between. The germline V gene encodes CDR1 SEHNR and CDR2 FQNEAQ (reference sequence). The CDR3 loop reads CASSRTNEKLFF. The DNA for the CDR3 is TGTGCCAGCAGTCGCACAAATGAAAAACTGTTTTTT.

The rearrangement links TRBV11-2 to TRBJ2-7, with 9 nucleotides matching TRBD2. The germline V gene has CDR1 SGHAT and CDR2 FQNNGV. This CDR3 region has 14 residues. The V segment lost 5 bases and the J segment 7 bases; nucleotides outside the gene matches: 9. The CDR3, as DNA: TGTGCCAGCAGCCCTGGGACTAGCCCTAGAGAGCAGTACTTC. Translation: CASSPGTSPREQYF.

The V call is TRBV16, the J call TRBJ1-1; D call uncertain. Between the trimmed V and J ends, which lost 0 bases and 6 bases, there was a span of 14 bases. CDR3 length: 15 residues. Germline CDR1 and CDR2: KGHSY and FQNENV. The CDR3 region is CASSQSQSPGAEAFF. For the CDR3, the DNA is TGTGCCAGCAGCCAATCGCAAAGCCCGGGAGCTGAAGCTTTCTTT.

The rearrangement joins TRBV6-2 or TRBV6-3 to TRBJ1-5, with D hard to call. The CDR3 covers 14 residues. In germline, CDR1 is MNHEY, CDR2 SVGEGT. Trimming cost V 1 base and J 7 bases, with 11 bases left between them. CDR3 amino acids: CASSYLSAGQPQHF. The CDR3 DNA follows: TGTGCCAGCAGTTACTTGTCAGCGGGGCAGCCCCAGCATTTT.

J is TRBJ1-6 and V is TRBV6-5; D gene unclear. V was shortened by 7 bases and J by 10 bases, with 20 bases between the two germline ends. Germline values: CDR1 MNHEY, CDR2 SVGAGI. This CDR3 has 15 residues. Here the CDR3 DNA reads TGTGCCAGCACCCCCCGTAATTGGGTCGGGTCACCCCTCCACTTT. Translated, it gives CASTPRNWVGSPLHF.

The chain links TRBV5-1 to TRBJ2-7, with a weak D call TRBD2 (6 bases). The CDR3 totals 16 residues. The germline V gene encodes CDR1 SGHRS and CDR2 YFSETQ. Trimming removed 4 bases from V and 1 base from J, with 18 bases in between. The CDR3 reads CASSPEGSFTSYEQYF. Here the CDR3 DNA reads TGCGCCAGCAGCCCGGAGGGTAGTTTCACGTCCTACGAGCAGTACTTC.

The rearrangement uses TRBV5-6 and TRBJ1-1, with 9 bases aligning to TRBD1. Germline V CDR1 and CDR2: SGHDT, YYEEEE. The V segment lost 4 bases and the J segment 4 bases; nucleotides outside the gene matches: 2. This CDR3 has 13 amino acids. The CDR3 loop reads CASSRDRVTEAFF. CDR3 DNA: TGTGCCAGCAGCCGGGACAGGGTCACTGAAGCTTTCTTT.

The CDR3 nucleotides read TGTGCCAGCAGTTACTCGAGCCGGGTGCATTCACCCCTCCACTTT. Encoded protein: CASSYSSRVHSPLHF. The chain recombines TRBV6-5 with TRBJ1-6; D gene uncertain. The CDR3 length is 15 residues. From germline, CDR1 is MNHEY and CDR2 SVGAGI. With 0 bases removed from V and 8 bases from J, the gap between germline ends came to 11 bases.

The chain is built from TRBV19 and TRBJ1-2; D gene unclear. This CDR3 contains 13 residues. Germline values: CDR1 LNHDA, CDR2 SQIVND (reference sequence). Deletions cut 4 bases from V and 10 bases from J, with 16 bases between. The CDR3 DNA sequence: TGTGCCAGTAGTAACGACAACCATCTCGACTACACCTTC. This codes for CASSNDNHLDYTF.

CDR3: CATRGQADNYGYTF. The CDR3 DNA follows: TGTGCCACCAGGGGACAGGCTGATAACTATGGCTACACCTTC. The J gene is TRBJ1-2, the V gene TRBV27; 8 positions match TRBD1. The V segment lost 10 bases and the J segment 1 base; nucleotides outside the gene matches: 8. Germline V gene data show CDR1 as MNHEY and CDR2 as SMNVEV (reference sequence). The CDR3 loop spans 14 amino acids.

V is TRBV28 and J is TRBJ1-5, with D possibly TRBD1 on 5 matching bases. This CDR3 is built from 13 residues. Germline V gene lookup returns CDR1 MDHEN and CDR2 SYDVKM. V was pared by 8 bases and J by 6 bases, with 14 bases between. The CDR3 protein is CASHKEGFQPQHF. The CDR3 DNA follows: TGTGCCAGCCATAAGGAGGGGTTTCAGCCCCAGCATTTT.

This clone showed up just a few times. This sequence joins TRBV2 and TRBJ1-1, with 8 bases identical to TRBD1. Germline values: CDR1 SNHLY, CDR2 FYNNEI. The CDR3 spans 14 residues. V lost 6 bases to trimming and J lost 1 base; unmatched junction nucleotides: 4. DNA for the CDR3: TGTGCCAGCAGGAGGGACAGGACGAACACTGAAGCTTTCTTT. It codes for CASRRDRTNTEAFF.

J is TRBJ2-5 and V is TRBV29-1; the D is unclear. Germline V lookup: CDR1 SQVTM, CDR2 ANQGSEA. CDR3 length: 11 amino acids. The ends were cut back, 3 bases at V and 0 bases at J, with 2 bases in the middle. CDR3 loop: CSVDYQETQYF. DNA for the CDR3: TGCAGCGTTGACTACCAAGAGACCCAGTACTTC. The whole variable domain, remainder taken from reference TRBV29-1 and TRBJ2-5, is SAVISQKPSRDICQRGTSLTIQCQVDSQVTMMFWYRQQPGQSLTLIATANQGSEATYESGFVIDKFPISRPNLTFSTLTVSNMSPEDSSIYLCSVDYQETQYFGPGTRLLVL.

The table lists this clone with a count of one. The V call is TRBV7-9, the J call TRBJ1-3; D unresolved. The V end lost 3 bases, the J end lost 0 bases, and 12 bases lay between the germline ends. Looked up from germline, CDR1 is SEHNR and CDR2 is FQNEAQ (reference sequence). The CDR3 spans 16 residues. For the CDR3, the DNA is TGTGCCAGCAGCTTTATGGTAATCAGCTCTGGAAACACCATATATTTT. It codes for CASSFMVISSGNTIYF. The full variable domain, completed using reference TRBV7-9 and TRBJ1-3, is DTGVSQNPRHKITKRGQNVTFRCDPISEHNRLYWYRQTLGQGPEFLTYFQNEAQLEKSRLLSDRFSAERPKGSFSTLEIQRTEQGDSAMYLCASSFMVISSGNTIYFGEGSWLTVV.